Listed below are T cell receptor beta chains from one sample, sequenced in a study of identical twins. TCRdb re-called the 5' RACE reads through MiXCR, storing one row per CDR3 protein. In the table there are hundreds of thousands of distinct CDR3 sequences, less than 25% of which are singletons. The same sample was also studied in work on T cells expressing NK-cell markers.

Sequences were obtained from PBMCs. All receptors come from a woman aged 18-29 years in good health. CDR3s include the opening cysteine and the closing phenylalanine or tryptophan. The order of the fields is D gene, clone size, J gene, CDR3 length, V gene, CDR3 protein, CDR3 DNA. The D gene is left open where the match is weak. The listing skips clone size in some rows; elsewhere it reads once, few, many or a size class.

d_gene: .; abundance: .; j_gene: TRBJ2-5; len: 14; v_gene: TRBV29-1; CDR3aa: CSVEGVVFQETQYF; CDR3nt: TGCAGCGTTGAAGGGGTGGTCTTCCAAGAGACCCAGTACTTC
d_gene: .; abundance: .; j_gene: TRBJ2-7; len: 13; v_gene: TRBV25-1; CDR3aa: CASSELDSLEQYF; CDR3nt: TGTGCCAGCAGTGAATTAGACAGCCTCGAGCAGTACTTC
d_gene: .; abundance: once; j_gene: TRBJ1-6; len: 13; v_gene: TRBV20-1; CDR3aa: CSAPRGEGSPLHF; CDR3nt: TGCAGTGCCCCCCGGGGGGAAGGTTCACCCCTCCACTTT
d_gene: .; abundance: few; j_gene: TRBJ1-4; len: 14; v_gene: TRBV12-3/TRBV12-4; CDR3aa: CASSAGAGGEKLFF; CDR3nt: TGTGCCAGCAGTGCCGGGGCTGGTGGTGAAAAACTGTTTTTT
d_gene: .; abundance: few; j_gene: TRBJ2-3; len: 17; v_gene: TRBV9; CDR3aa: CASSVDEPAGSTDTQYF; CDR3nt: TGTGCCAGCAGCGTAGATGAACCCGCGGGAAGCACAGATACGCAGTATTTT
d_gene: .; abundance: few; j_gene: TRBJ2-1; len: 14; v_gene: TRBV20-1; CDR3aa: CSAREFQRNNEQFF; CDR3nt: TGCAGTGCTAGAGAATTCCAGCGTAACAATGAGCAGTTCTTC
d_gene: .; abundance: .; j_gene: TRBJ1-3; len: 15; v_gene: TRBV7-2; CDR3aa: CASSLGRRSGNTIYF; CDR3nt: TGTGCCAGCAGCCTAGGGCGGCGCTCTGGAAACACCATATATTTT
d_gene: .; abundance: .; j_gene: TRBJ2-7; len: 14; v_gene: TRBV10-1; CDR3aa: CASSAHWGTYEQYF; CDR3nt: TGCGCCAGCAGTGCCCACTGGGGTACCTACGAGCAGTACTTC
d_gene: .; abundance: .; j_gene: TRBJ2-6; len: 14; v_gene: TRBV20-1; CDR3aa: CSASKGPGANVLTF; CDR3nt: TGCAGTGCTAGCAAGGGGCCTGGGGCCAACGTCCTGACTTTC
d_gene: .; abundance: .; j_gene: TRBJ2-5; len: 15; v_gene: TRBV9; CDR3aa: CASSTTQSPMETQYF; CDR3nt: TGTGCCAGCAGCACGACACAGTCACCGATGGAGACCCAGTACTTC
d_gene: .; abundance: many; j_gene: TRBJ2-1; len: 12; v_gene: TRBV20-1; CDR3aa: CSARDQGVEQFF; CDR3nt: TGCAGTGCTAGAGATCAGGGTGTTGAGCAGTTCTTC
d_gene: TRBD1; abundance: few; j_gene: TRBJ2-3; len: 14; v_gene: TRBV20-1; CDR3aa: CSAGRTGSTDTQYF; CDR3nt: TGCAGTGCTGGGAGGACAGGGAGCACAGATACGCAGTATTTT
d_gene: TRBD2; abundance: few; j_gene: TRBJ2-1; len: 17; v_gene: TRBV7-9; CDR3aa: CASSQTAGLATGNEQFF; CDR3nt: TGTGCCAGCAGCCAGACGGCGGGACTAGCTACCGGCAATGAGCAGTTCTTC
d_gene: TRBD1; abundance: few; j_gene: TRBJ2-1; len: 17; v_gene: TRBV10-1; CDR3aa: CASSESKPGQGVYEQFF; CDR3nt: TGCGCCAGCAGTGAGTCCAAACCGGGACAGGGTGTTTATGAGCAGTTCTTC
d_gene: .; abundance: once; j_gene: TRBJ2-5; len: 11; v_gene: TRBV19; CDR3aa: CASRVRETQYF; CDR3nt: TGTGCCAGTAGAGTGAGGGAGACCCAGTACTTC
d_gene: .; abundance: many; j_gene: TRBJ2-1; len: 13; v_gene: TRBV29-1; CDR3aa: CSVAGSLYNEQFF; CDR3nt: TGCAGCGTTGCGGGGAGTCTTTACAATGAGCAGTTCTTC
d_gene: .; abundance: .; j_gene: TRBJ2-3; len: 14; v_gene: TRBV3-1; CDR3aa: CASSQGSGTDTQYF; CDR3nt: TGTGCCAGCAGCCAAGGGAGCGGCACAGATACGCAGTATTTT
d_gene: .; abundance: .; j_gene: TRBJ2-5; len: 12; v_gene: TRBV20-1; CDR3aa: CSAGGGQETQYF; CDR3nt: TGCAGTGCTGGAGGGGGGCAAGAGACCCAGTACTTC
d_gene: .; abundance: few; j_gene: TRBJ1-1; len: 12; v_gene: TRBV14; CDR3aa: CASSVGRGEAFF; CDR3nt: TGTGCCAGCAGCGTCGGACGGGGTGAAGCTTTCTTT
d_gene: .; abundance: .; j_gene: TRBJ2-1; len: 10; v_gene: TRBV20-1; CDR3aa: CSAGPHEQFF; CDR3nt: TGCAGTGCCGGACCCCATGAGCAGTTCTTC
d_gene: .; abundance: many; j_gene: TRBJ1-2; len: 14; v_gene: TRBV4-1; CDR3aa: CASSQDARGGGYTF; CDR3nt: TGCGCCAGCAGCCAAGATGCGAGGGGTGGTGGCTACACCTTC
d_gene: .; abundance: few; j_gene: TRBJ2-2; len: 14; v_gene: TRBV9; CDR3aa: CASSVGSRTGELFF; CDR3nt: TGTGCCAGCAGCGTAGGCTCTAGAACCGGGGAGCTGTTTTTT
d_gene: TRBD1; abundance: .; j_gene: TRBJ2-6; len: 14; v_gene: TRBV12-3/TRBV12-4; CDR3aa: CATKRGPGANVLTF; CDR3nt: TGTGCCACCAAGAGGGGGCCCGGGGCCAACGTCCTGACTTTC
d_gene: TRBD2; abundance: few; j_gene: TRBJ2-3; len: 16; v_gene: TRBV5-8; CDR3aa: CASSLDSGGSGDTQYF; CDR3nt: TGTGCCAGCAGCTTGGATAGCGGGGGGTCGGGAGATACGCAGTATTTT
d_gene: TRBD2; abundance: .; j_gene: TRBJ2-7; len: 15; v_gene: TRBV5-1; CDR3aa: CASSLGTSGIYEQYF; CDR3nt: TGCGCCAGCAGCTTGGGGACTAGCGGGATCTACGAGCAGTACTTC
d_gene: .; abundance: many; j_gene: TRBJ2-3; len: 14; v_gene: TRBV18; CDR3aa: CASSPRLEMDTQYF; CDR3nt: TGTGCCAGCTCACCAAGACTAGAGATGGATACGCAGTATTTT
d_gene: .; abundance: .; j_gene: TRBJ2-5; len: 13; v_gene: TRBV5-1; CDR3aa: CASSLALEETQYF; CDR3nt: TGCGCCAGCAGCTTGGCATTGGAAGAGACCCAGTACTTC
d_gene: .; abundance: .; j_gene: TRBJ2-1; len: 17; v_gene: TRBV5-1; CDR3aa: CASSLTTGPLPYNEQFF; CDR3nt: TGCGCCAGCAGCCTGACTACAGGTCCTCTCCCCTACAATGAGCAGTTCTTC
d_gene: .; abundance: few; j_gene: TRBJ1-1; len: 16; v_gene: TRBV6-5; CDR3aa: CASSYSRHLSNTEAFF; CDR3nt: TGTGCCAGCAGTTACTCCAGACACCTTTCTAACACTGAAGCTTTCTTT
d_gene: TRBD2; abundance: once; j_gene: TRBJ2-1; len: 13; v_gene: TRBV12-3/TRBV12-4; CDR3aa: CASRPAGPNEQFF; CDR3nt: TGTGCCAGCAGACCAGCGGGACCAAATGAGCAGTTCTTC
d_gene: .; abundance: few; j_gene: TRBJ2-1; len: 15; v_gene: TRBV10-3; CDR3aa: CAISESTRGTDEQFF; CDR3nt: TGTGCCATCAGTGAGTCGACTAGGGGTACGGATGAGCAGTTCTTC
d_gene: .; abundance: .; j_gene: TRBJ2-2; len: 15; v_gene: TRBV7-2; CDR3aa: CASSVGQRWDGELFF; CDR3nt: TGTGCCAGCAGCGTTGGACAACGGTGGGACGGGGAGCTGTTTTTT
d_gene: TRBD2; abundance: few; j_gene: TRBJ2-5; len: 14; v_gene: TRBV6-2/TRBV6-3; CDR3aa: CASSRPSGGETQYF; CDR3nt: TGTGCCAGCAGCCGACCTAGCGGGGGAGAGACCCAGTACTTC
d_gene: TRBD2; abundance: few; j_gene: TRBJ2-3; len: 17; v_gene: TRBV18; CDR3aa: CASSPPSGRAGTDTQYF; CDR3nt: TGTGCCAGCTCACCACCTAGCGGGAGGGCCGGGACAGATACGCAGTATTTT
d_gene: .; abundance: .; j_gene: TRBJ1-6; len: 16; v_gene: TRBV6-5; CDR3aa: CASSYSRSELNSPLHF; CDR3nt: TGTGCCAGCAGTTACTCGAGGTCAGAGCTGAATTCACCCCTCCACTTT
d_gene: .; abundance: .; j_gene: TRBJ2-7; len: 15; v_gene: TRBV20-1; CDR3aa: CSARYSGTNAGEQYF; CDR3nt: TGCAGTGCTAGATATAGTGGGACAAACGCCGGCGAGCAGTACTTC
d_gene: TRBD1; abundance: many; j_gene: TRBJ1-1; len: 14; v_gene: TRBV6-2/TRBV6-3; CDR3aa: CASSLGQVKTEAFF; CDR3nt: TGTGCCAGCAGCCTTGGACAGGTGAAAACTGAAGCTTTCTTT
d_gene: TRBD2; abundance: few; j_gene: TRBJ2-3; len: 15; v_gene: TRBV5-1; CDR3aa: CASSFTSGATDTQYF; CDR3nt: TGCGCCAGCAGCTTTACTAGCGGGGCTACAGATACGCAGTATTTT
d_gene: .; abundance: many; j_gene: TRBJ2-7; len: 16; v_gene: TRBV27; CDR3aa: CASSGPGTAGSYEQYF; CDR3nt: TGTGCCAGCAGTGGGCCGGGTACTGCGGGATCCTACGAGCAGTACTTC
d_gene: TRBD2; abundance: .; j_gene: TRBJ2-2; len: 16; v_gene: TRBV5-1; CDR3aa: CASSSLRTSESGELFF; CDR3nt: TGCGCCAGCAGCTCCCTTCGGACTAGCGAGTCCGGGGAGCTGTTTTTT
d_gene: TRBD2; abundance: .; j_gene: TRBJ2-5; len: 15; v_gene: TRBV20-1; CDR3aa: CSARRAGGGQETQYF; CDR3nt: TGCAGTGCTAGGCGAGCGGGAGGGGGCCAAGAGACCCAGTACTTC
d_gene: .; abundance: many; j_gene: TRBJ1-6; len: 13; v_gene: TRBV6-1; CDR3aa: CATFRRGGSPLHF; CDR3nt: TGTGCCACCTTCCGCCGGGGAGGTTCACCCCTCCACTTT
d_gene: TRBD2; abundance: many; j_gene: TRBJ2-1; len: 14; v_gene: TRBV6-1; CDR3aa: CASSGTSGGNEQFF; CDR3nt: TGTGCCAGCAGTGGGACTAGCGGGGGGAATGAGCAGTTCTTC
d_gene: TRBD2; abundance: few; j_gene: TRBJ2-1; len: 14; v_gene: TRBV20-1; CDR3aa: CSAASGPSYNEQFF; CDR3nt: TGCAGTGCGGCTAGCGGACCCTCCTACAATGAGCAGTTCTTC
d_gene: TRBD1; abundance: .; j_gene: TRBJ2-5; len: 15; v_gene: TRBV27; CDR3aa: CASSLSGTDQETQYF; CDR3nt: TGTGCCAGCAGTTTATCAGGGACAGATCAAGAGACCCAGTACTTC
d_gene: TRBD1; abundance: .; j_gene: TRBJ1-1; len: 15; v_gene: TRBV5-6; CDR3aa: CASSSARQGYTEAFF; CDR3nt: TGTGCCAGCAGTTCGGCACGACAGGGATACACTGAAGCTTTCTTT